A single sample is the source of the 10 T cell receptor beta chains below, sequenced in a study of blood T cells in healthy people across ages. The authors ran a second PCR of about 6 to 12 cycles using a sample-barcoded 5' primer and a J-beta primer mix. MiXCR, applied by TCRdb to the 5' RACE reads, yields one record per CDR3 protein. The table shows fewer than 800,000 distinct CDR3 sequences, with roughly 50% occurring only once. Material: blood. These receptors originate from a woman aged 55-70 years in good health.

The chain recombines TRBV6-5 with TRBJ1-4, with 8 bases matching TRBD1. This CDR3 comprises 18 residues. Germline V CDR1 and CDR2: MNHEY, SVGAGI. V gave up 2 bases and J gave up 0 bases; unmatched junction bases: 8. As DNA, the CDR3 is TGTGCCAGCAGTTACAGGGGACAGGAGGTCTCAACTAATGAAAAACTGTTTTTT. Amino acid sequence: CASSYRGQEVSTNEKLFF.

About this clonotype: This may stem from a read error, because a much larger clone lies one nucleotide away. This chain links TRBV18 with TRBJ2-1; D uncertain. The germline gives CDR1 KGHSH, CDR2 LQKENI. The CDR3 is 12 residues long. Trimming took 8 bases from V and 8 from J, leaving 13 bases between them. The CDR3 region is CASAQQGHEQFF. In nucleotides, the CDR3 is TGTGCCAGCGCCCAACAAGGACATGAGCAGTTCTTC.

This clonotype was counted between two and nine times. V is TRBV4-1 and J is TRBJ2-2; D may match TRBD1 or TRBD2 (5 bases each). The germline gives CDR1 MGHRA, CDR2 YSYEKL. This CDR3 spans 16 amino acids. V lost 0 bases and J lost 4, with 12 bases in between. The CDR3, as DNA: TGCGCCAGCAGCCAAGATCCCGGGGCGGGCACCGGGGAGCTGTTTTTT. Protein product: CASSQDPGAGTGELFF.

The chain has TRBV9 and TRBJ2-5, with 8 bases identical to TRBD2. Gene TRBJ2-7 matches the end of the DNA better, so the J call may be wrong. From germline, CDR1 is SGDLS and CDR2 YYNGEE. This CDR3 has 13 residues. The CDR3 DNA is TGTGCCAGCAGCGACGGGACTAGACTCGAGCAGTACTTC. This encodes CASSDGTRLEQYF.

A note on this clonotype: Given a much more abundant clone one base away, this may be a read error. The V and J genes are TRBV6-5 and TRBJ1-1, with TRBD1 as a possible D gene (6 bases). V lost 2 bases to trimming and J lost 5 bases, with 15 bases between them. This CDR3 region has 15 residues. Germline assignment: CDR1 MNHEY and CDR2 SVGAGI. The chain's CDR3 is CASSYHRGGRTEAFF. The CDR3, as DNA: TGTGCCAGCAGTTACCATAGGGGGGGTAGGACTGAAGCTTTCTTT.

This clonotype was seen only once. The V call is TRBV4-1, the J call TRBJ2-1; maybe TRBD2 (6 bases). V was trimmed by 1 base and J by 4 bases, leaving 14 bases between them. Per germline, CDR1 MGHRA and CDR2 YSYEKL. This CDR3 spans 16 amino acids. Here the CDR3 reads CASSQAHGGGYNEQFF. In DNA form, the CDR3 reads TGCGCCAGCAGCCAAGCCCACGGGGGTGGTTACAATGAGCAGTTCTTC.

The chain links TRBV11-2 to TRBJ1-2; 9 bases are shared with TRBD1. Germline V gene lookup returns CDR1 SGHAT and CDR2 FQNNGV. Trimming removed 6 bases from V and 2 bases from J; junction bases left unmatched: 4. This CDR3 has 14 amino acids. The CDR3 reads CASSTTGGNYGYTF. The CDR3 region has the DNA TGTGCCAGCAGTACGACAGGGGGAAACTATGGCTACACCTTC.

As for this clonotype: An end of the junction differs from the germline gene, which may be a read error. J is TRBJ2-3 and V is TRBV20-1; D gene ambiguous. The CDR3 runs 12 residues. Looked up from germline, CDR1 is DFQATT and CDR2 is SNEGSKA (reference sequence). Written as DNA, the CDR3 is TGCAGTGCCCGTATAAGCAGAGATACGCAGTATTTT. It codes for CSARISRDTQYF.

This clonotype was seen at least ten times. J is TRBJ2-6 and V is TRBV29-1; no reliable D call. Trimming pared 3 bases from V and 0 bases from J, leaving 3 bases between. Germline values: CDR1 SQVTM, CDR2 ANQGSEA. This CDR3 is built from 13 residues. Written as DNA, the CDR3 is TGCAGCGTTGACAGCTCTGGGGCCAACGTCCTGACTTTC. It is translated as CSVDSSGANVLTF.

DNA for the CDR3: TGTGCCAGCAGCTACCGGGACAGCTATGGCTACACCTTC. Its translation: CASSYRDSYGYTF. The V gene is TRBV7-3, the J gene TRBJ1-2; 7 bases match TRBD1. Trimming removed 4 bases from V and 4 bases from J; junction bases left unmatched: 3. Germline CDR1 is SGHTA and CDR2 is FQGTGA. The CDR3 runs to 13 residues.